This TCR beta chain was captured in a study of Graves' ophthalmopathy and Graves' hyperthyroidism. The CDR3 runs 13 residues. Germline CDR1 is KGHDR and CDR2 is SFDVKD. Trimming left V 3 bases short and J 4 bases short, with 6 bases between. This clonotype was detected ten times or more. The sequenced template was RNA, covering the TCR beta CDR3 region. The first round was an RT-PCR with HTBI primers, and the second round was a multiplex PCR. MiXCR, applied by TCRdb to the multiplex PCR reads, yields one record per CDR3 protein. Seen here are approximately 700,000 distinct CDR3 sequences, roughly two fifths observed once, and the top ten hold 40% to 55%.

The genes are TRBV24-1 and TRBJ1-5; D gene ambiguous. The sample was peripheral blood. The receptor was isolated from an adult man with Graves' ophthalmopathy. The CDR3 bases are TGTGCCACCAGTGATGAAGGGAATCAGCCCCAGCATTTT. Translation: CATSDEGNQPQHF.